These T cell receptor beta chains were read from a single sample in a study of CD8 T cells in ankylosing spondylitis. TCRdb re-analysed the 5' RACE reads in MiXCR, keeping a single row per CDR3 protein. The sample contains fewer than 250,000 distinct CDR3 sequences, 32% of which appear only once. Sequencing was carried out using blood, either unsorted or a sorted T cell fraction (not recorded which). All receptors derive from a male donor with ankylosing spondylitis or in good health (not recorded which). CDR3s leave out the opening cysteine and the closing phenylalanine or tryptophan. The order of the fields is D gene, V gene, J gene, CDR3 protein. D genes are given only for firm matches.

D: TRBD1; V: TRBV27; J: TRBJ2-7; CDR3: ASSSDRGLAEQY
D: .; V: TRBV25-1; J: TRBJ1-1; CDR3: ASRREMNTEAF
D: TRBD1; V: TRBV5-1; J: TRBJ1-1; CDR3: ASSRDRGTMNTEAF
D: .; V: TRBV6-5; J: TRBJ2-6; CDR3: ASSYSLTPGANVLT
D: TRBD1; V: TRBV4-1; J: TRBJ2-3; CDR3: ASSQELTGGATDTQY
D: .; V: TRBV10-3; J: TRBJ2-7; CDR3: AISDRASRTPYEQY
D: .; V: TRBV20-1; J: TRBJ2-7; CDR3: SAPKGPGAGFEQY
D: .; V: TRBV6-5; J: TRBJ1-3; CDR3: ASSLAGLNSGNTIY
D: .; V: TRBV29-1; J: TRBJ1-1; CDR3: SVVGARGRDTEAF
D: .; V: TRBV5-5; J: TRBJ1-1; CDR3: ASSDLRAEAF
D: .; V: TRBV7-8; J: TRBJ2-2; CDR3: ASSLKRTTNTGELF
D: .; V: TRBV27; J: TRBJ2-7; CDR3: ASSLKSSYEQY
D: .; V: TRBV7-9; J: TRBJ2-5; CDR3: ASSLDISQETQY
D: .; V: TRBV20-1; J: TRBJ2-7; CDR3: SARGGQGFYEQY
D: .; V: TRBV3-1; J: TRBJ2-3; CDR3: ASSREY
D: .; V: TRBV7-9; J: TRBJ2-3; CDR3: ASSAFTDTQY
D: .; V: TRBV20-1; J: TRBJ1-5; CDR3: SARDRTGPRGQPQH
D: .; V: TRBV12-3/TRBV12-4; J: TRBJ2-5; CDR3: ASSLETVHALPETQY
D: .; V: TRBV7-9; J: TRBJ2-7; CDR3: ASSLGGGPSSYEQY
D: TRBD2; V: TRBV12-3/TRBV12-4; J: TRBJ2-5; CDR3: ASSALAGGPMETQY
D: TRBD2; V: TRBV20-1; J: TRBJ2-7; CDR3: SARGTSGAYYEQY
D: .; V: TRBV30; J: TRBJ2-5; CDR3: AWSVPPWGETQY
D: TRBD2; V: TRBV15; J: TRBJ2-2; CDR3: ATTGGAVQNGELF
D: .; V: TRBV5-6; J: TRBJ1-1; CDR3: ASSFESTRGTEAF
D: .; V: TRBV5-1; J: TRBJ1-1; CDR3: ASSLGRRRNTEAF
D: .; V: TRBV20-1; J: TRBJ1-5; CDR3: SATRFSNQPQH
D: .; V: TRBV28; J: TRBJ2-1; CDR3: ASYTGDRSYNEQF
D: .; V: TRBV7-9; J: TRBJ1-1; CDR3: ASDLRGAEAF
D: .; V: TRBV5-6; J: TRBJ2-7; CDR3: ASSLAGFSYEQY
D: .; V: TRBV4-1; J: TRBJ2-6; CDR3: ASSQSSGANVLT
D: .; V: TRBV20-1; J: TRBJ2-1; CDR3: SARQPRNNEQF
D: .; V: TRBV20-1; J: TRBJ2-6; CDR3: CARDPWQGGSGANVLT
D: .; V: TRBV20-1; J: TRBJ1-4; CDR3: SAGGGGQHEKLF
D: TRBD2; V: TRBV6-1; J: TRBJ2-1; CDR3: ASSRGLAGNNEQF
D: .; V: TRBV20-1; J: TRBJ2-3; CDR3: SASPGGNSFTDTQY
D: .; V: TRBV5-8; J: TRBJ2-5; CDR3: ASSLGPGMDVWETQY
D: .; V: TRBV20-1; J: TRBJ2-3; CDR3: SAPRMGGHGSDTQY
D: .; V: TRBV12-3/TRBV12-4; J: TRBJ2-7; CDR3: ASSFGTSYEQY
D: .; V: TRBV7-6; J: TRBJ2-3; CDR3: ASSFFAAVPNDTQY
D: .; V: TRBV6-5; J: TRBJ2-2; CDR3: ASSYSLRTRGRIGELF
D: TRBD2; V: TRBV6-1; J: TRBJ2-5; CDR3: ASRERGGQVSTQY
D: .; V: TRBV20-1; J: TRBJ1-1; CDR3: SAPPTLRVNTEAF
D: TRBD2; V: TRBV6-5; J: TRBJ2-3; CDR3: ASSYGTSGGARDTQY
D: .; V: TRBV5-5; J: TRBJ2-1; CDR3: ASSLNSDAIHEQF
D: .; V: TRBV29-1; J: TRBJ2-3; CDR3: SVEEGTTGLPSTDTQY
D: .; V: TRBV5-1; J: TRBJ2-7; CDR3: ASSPPGEQY
D: TRBD2; V: TRBV6-5; J: TRBJ2-1; CDR3: ASSLSGGGHNEQF
D: TRBD1; V: TRBV5-1; J: TRBJ2-3; CDR3: ASSPGTGGADTQY
D: .; V: TRBV20-1; J: TRBJ2-5; CDR3: SAGPGEETQY
D: TRBD2; V: TRBV27; J: TRBJ2-7; CDR3: ASGLAGGVEQY
D: .; V: TRBV6-1; J: TRBJ2-1; CDR3: ASSTTGGTNNEQF
D: TRBD2; V: TRBV29-1; J: TRBJ2-3; CDR3: SVAVAGGPGTDTQY
D: TRBD2; V: TRBV5-1; J: TRBJ2-1; CDR3: ASSLGLAGAYNEQF
D: .; V: TRBV7-8; J: TRBJ2-7; CDR3: ASSFSWGTGHEQY
D: .; V: TRBV7-9; J: TRBJ1-5; CDR3: ASSPGADWSNQPQH
D: TRBD1; V: TRBV5-1; J: TRBJ1-2; CDR3: ASRWDRNYGYT
D: .; V: TRBV20-1; J: TRBJ1-2; CDR3: SAGAGEPYGYT
D: TRBD2; V: TRBV20-1; J: TRBJ2-7; CDR3: SRAGGLQYEQY